This T cell receptor beta chain is drawn from a study of blood T cell repertoires in COVID-19. Study in general: PBMCs, B-cell-depleted T cells, or T cells were the source of the cDNA or gDNA that made up the material.

Individuals aged 18 to 89 years were recruited from about two dozen US areas. What the recovered Cohort 3 donors had was two negative PCRs, clearance, or symptom resolution. Authors' processing steps: Amplification of reference gene primers was used by the study to estimate nucleated cell counts. The data were produced by immunoSEQ multiplex PCR, yet TCRdb's version contains in-frame clones alone and is incomplete. The V and J calls and the clone size are those of that table, but D and trimming were determined from the DNA. Among 200,000 or so clones listed, 65% to 85% were seen once. The CDR3 contains 16 residues. Trimming pared 8 bases from V and 2 bases from J, leaving 21 bases between. Germline CDR1 MRHNA, CDR2 SNTAGT.

This chain uses TRBV6-4 with TRBJ2-5, with a tentative D call TRBD2 (5 bases). Sequenced input: PBMCs or T cells enriched from blood (not recorded which). The TCR sequence derives from a man aged 35 to 55 who had recovered from COVID-19. In DNA form, the CDR3 reads TGTGCCAGCCCCCTGGACTGCACGGCGAGGCAAGAGACCCAGTACTTC. This codes for CASPLDCTARQETQYF.